Following are 8 T cell receptor beta chains from one sample sequenced in a study of shared clonotypes between healthy human individuals. Clones were read by immunoSEQ multiplex PCR, and TCRdb kept only the in-frame ones, dropping some. The sample lists 2 million to 2.5 million clones, about 94% occurring once. Specimen: naive CD4+ T cells sorted from blood. The subset: CD45RA+ positively selected. The receptor set was obtained from a man in his late teens or twenties in good health.

The CDR3 DNA sequence: TGTGCCAGCAGACTCGGACAGTCCTACAATGAGCAGTTCTTC. This encodes CASRLGQSYNEQFF. The chain couples TRBV6-5 to TRBJ2-1; D may be TRBD1 (6 bases). The V and J ends lost 6 bases and 1 base respectively, with 10 bases between them. The CDR3 covers 14 residues. Germline V gene lookup returns CDR1 MNHEY and CDR2 SVGAGI.

This chain uses TRBV6-5 with TRBJ2-5; 8 positions agree with TRBD1. Germline V gene data show CDR1 as MNHEY and CDR2 as SVGAGI. The CDR3 totals 15 residues. J was trimmed by 2 bases and V by 6 bases; bases with no gene match: 8. The CDR3 spells CASRSGQGHQETQYF. CDR3 DNA: TGTGCCAGCAGGAGCGGACAGGGACATCAAGAGACCCAGTACTTC.

This clone was observed a handful of times. A junction end diverges from the germline sequence, so it may reflect a read error. CDR3 sequence: CATSRVGQAKNF. CDR3 in DNA: TGTGCCACCAGCAGAGTGGGACAGGCAAAAAACTTT. The chain employs TRBV15 and TRBJ1-6; 8 bases are shared with TRBD1. There are 12 residues in the CDR3. The germline V gene has CDR1 LNHNV and CDR2 YYDKDF (reference sequence).

The chain employs TRBV7-9 and TRBJ1-3; D gene uncertain. The V end was cut by 3 bases, the J end by 0 bases, with 6 bases between. From germline, CDR1 is SEHNR and CDR2 FQNEAQ (reference sequence). The CDR3 has 14 residues. CDR3 residues: CASSFRYSGNTIYF. The CDR3 DNA follows: TGTGCCAGCAGCTTTCGGTACTCTGGAAACACCATATATTTT. The full variable domain, its missing parts supplied by reference TRBV7-9 and TRBJ1-3, is DTGVSQNPRHKITKRGQNVTFRCDPISEHNRLYWYRQTLGQGPEFLTYFQNEAQLEKSRLLSDRFSAERPKGSFSTLEIQRTEQGDSAMYLCASSFRYSGNTIYFGEGSWLTVV.

V gene TRBV6-6 combines with J gene TRBJ2-7, with D perhaps matching TRBD1 (6 bases). The V gene's germline CDR1 is MNHNY and CDR2 SVGAGI (reference sequence). V dropped 5 bases and J dropped 4 bases, with 9 bases sitting between them. This CDR3 is 12 amino acids long. The DNA for the CDR3 is TGTGCCAGCAGTAAACAGGGTTACGAGCAGTACTTC. Translated: CASSKQGYEQYF.

This clone occurred a few times. V gene TRBV6-1 combines with J gene TRBJ1-5; no reliable D call. The germline gives CDR1 MNHNS, CDR2 SASEGT. There are 15 residues in the CDR3. V was cut by 4 bases and J by 0 bases, with 10 bases left in between. CDR3 in amino acids: CASSVPLGSNQPQHF. CDR3 coding DNA: TGTGCCAGCAGTGTCCCTCTCGGTAGCAATCAGCCCCAGCATTTT.

The genes are TRBV5-6 and TRBJ2-3; D call uncertain. V shed 4 bases and J shed 0 bases, with 12 bases lying between them. Germline CDR1 SGHDT, CDR2 YYEEEE. The CDR3 consists of 15 residues. CDR3 loop: CASSPSRYSTDTQYF. The CDR3 bases are TGTGCCAGCAGCCCCTCGCGGTATAGCACAGATACGCAGTATTTT.

This CDR3 reads CASSYPRGALGYEQYF. The CDR3, as DNA: TGTGCCAGCAGTTACCCCCGGGGGGCGTTGGGCTACGAGCAGTACTTC. The gene calls are TRBV6-5 and TRBJ2-7; D perhaps matches TRBD2 (7 bases). V lost 2 bases and J lost 3, with 17 bases in between. Germline V gene data show CDR1 as MNHEY and CDR2 as SVGAGI. The CDR3 is 16 amino acids.